This T cell receptor (beta chain) was identified in a study of T-cell memory formation after mild COVID-19. Study information: The two donors had largely donor-specific TCR clusters.

The CDR3 has 12 amino acids. Per germline, CDR1 KGHDR and CDR2 SFDVKD. V lost 1 base to trimming and J lost 4 bases, with 1 base between them. With constant-segment primers, 5'RACE yielded cDNA libraries of TCR alpha and TCR beta that carried sample barcodes and UMIs. TCRdb recomputed calls from the 5' RACE reads with MiXCR, one row per CDR3 protein. Seen here are hundreds of thousands of distinct CDR3 sequences, about 20% observed once, and the top ten hold roughly an eighth. This clonotype was counted a few times. The TCR was taken from an adult woman who had mild COVID-19 (a few samples of this study predate the infection). Cell type and time point are not known. Sequencing used PBMCs or a T cell subset sorted from them (not recorded which). The V and J genes are TRBV24-1 and TRBJ2-1; no clear D. CDR3 loop: CATSDFYNEQFF. The CDR3, as DNA: TGTGCCACCAGTGATTTTTACAATGAGCAGTTCTTC.